The clone carrying this T cell receptor (beta chain) has a single count. The CDR3 extends over 15 amino acids. J lost 3 bases, V lost 2 bases, and 4 bases had no gene match. The germline CDR1 and CDR2 sequences are SGHAT and FQNNGV. This sample was taken from a study of blood T cell repertoires in COVID-19. Across the whole study: PBMCs, B-cell-depleted T cells, or T cells were the source of the cDNA or gDNA that made up the material.

TCRdb keeps only in-frame clones here, not all; method: immunoSEQ multiplex PCR. Counted here are approximately 130,000 clones, more than 75% occurring once; the ten biggest clones make up around 20%. This TCR was sampled from a woman aged 45-65 years who had recovered from COVID-19. Source material: peripheral blood. This rearrangement joins TRBV11-2 to TRBJ2-3; 8 bases match TRBD2. CDR3 nucleotides: TGTGCCAGCAGCTTACAGCGGGGGAGAACAGATACGCAGTATTTT. The encoded protein is CASSLQRGRTDTQYF.